Listed below are T cell receptor beta chains from one sample, sequenced in a study of shared clonotypes between healthy human individuals. Repertoires were generated with immunoSEQ multiplex PCR, while TCRdb's copy carries only in-frame clones and drops some. The sample includes about 2 million clones, approximately 94% of them seen just once. The source material was naive CD8+ T cells sorted from blood. Every receptor here comes from a man between 18 and 29 years old in good health. Both conserved end residues are part of each CDR3. The order of the fields is V gene, J gene, clone size, D gene, CDR3 protein, CDR3 DNA. The D gene is left open where the match is weak. For some rows the clone size is stated as once, few or many, or as a class when expanded; others skip it.

V gene: TRBV4-1; J gene: TRBJ1-2; clone size: NA; D gene: NA; CDR3 protein: CASSQDNGLVNYGYTF; CDR3 DNA: TGCGCCAGCAGCCAAGATAATGGCCTTGTTAACTATGGCTACACCTTC
V gene: TRBV29-1; J gene: TRBJ2-7; clone size: NA; D gene: TRBD1; CDR3 protein: CSVVGQGAYEQYF; CDR3 DNA: TGCAGCGTTGTGGGACAGGGGGCCTACGAGCAGTACTTC
V gene: TRBV27; J gene: TRBJ2-2; clone size: NA; D gene: NA; CDR3 protein: CASSLRTNGGELFF; CDR3 DNA: TGTGCCAGCAGTTTAAGGACAAACGGCGGGGAGCTGTTTTTT
V gene: TRBV7-9; J gene: TRBJ1-1; clone size: NA; D gene: TRBD1; CDR3 protein: CASSLDGQGMAGAFF; CDR3 DNA: TGTGCCAGCAGCTTAGACGGACAGGGGATGGCAGGAGCTTTCTTT
V gene: TRBV6-1; J gene: TRBJ2-7; clone size: NA; D gene: NA; CDR3 protein: CASNPSRGAPYEQYF; CDR3 DNA: TGTGCCAGCAATCCCTCCCGGGGGGCCCCCTACGAGCAGTACTTC
V gene: TRBV30; J gene: TRBJ1-2; clone size: NA; D gene: TRBD1; CDR3 protein: CAWSVQTGAYGYTF; CDR3 DNA: TGTGCCTGGAGTGTACAAACAGGGGCCTATGGCTACACCTTC
V gene: TRBV28; J gene: TRBJ1-4; clone size: once; D gene: NA; CDR3 protein: CASSLGHNEKLFF; CDR3 DNA: TGTGCCAGCAGCCTGGGCCACAATGAAAAACTGTTTTTT
V gene: TRBV28; J gene: TRBJ1-1; clone size: NA; D gene: TRBD1; CDR3 protein: CASSFPAGQYTEAFF; CDR3 DNA: TGTGCCAGCAGTTTCCCTGCGGGACAGTACACTGAAGCTTTCTTT
V gene: TRBV9; J gene: TRBJ1-2; clone size: NA; D gene: TRBD1; CDR3 protein: CASSNSGTGVGYTF; CDR3 DNA: TGTGCCAGCAGCAACTCCGGGACAGGGGTAGGCTACACCTTC
V gene: TRBV5-4; J gene: TRBJ1-2; clone size: NA; D gene: NA; CDR3 protein: CASSVAGSNYGYTF; CDR3 DNA: TGTGCCAGCAGCGTAGCAGGATCTAACTATGGCTACACCTTC
V gene: TRBV27; J gene: TRBJ2-5; clone size: NA; D gene: TRBD2; CDR3 protein: CASSPLAETVQETQYF; CDR3 DNA: TGTGCCAGCAGTCCCCTAGCGGAAACCGTACAGGAGACCCAGTACTTC